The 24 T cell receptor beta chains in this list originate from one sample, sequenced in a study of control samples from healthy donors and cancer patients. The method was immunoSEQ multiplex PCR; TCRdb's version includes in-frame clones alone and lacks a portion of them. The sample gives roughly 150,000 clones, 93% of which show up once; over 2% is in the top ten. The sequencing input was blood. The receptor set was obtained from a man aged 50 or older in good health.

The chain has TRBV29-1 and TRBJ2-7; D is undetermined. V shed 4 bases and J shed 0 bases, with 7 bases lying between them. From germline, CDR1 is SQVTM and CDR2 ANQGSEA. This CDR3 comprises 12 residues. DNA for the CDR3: TGCAGCGTTGTGGTCCTCTCCTACGAGCAGTACTTC. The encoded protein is CSVVVLSYEQYF.

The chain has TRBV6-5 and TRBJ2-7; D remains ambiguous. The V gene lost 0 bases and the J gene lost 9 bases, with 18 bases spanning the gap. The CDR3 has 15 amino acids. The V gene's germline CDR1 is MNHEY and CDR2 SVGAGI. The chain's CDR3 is CASSYSGQLGFGQYF. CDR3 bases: TGTGCCAGCAGTTACTCAGGCCAACTTGGTTTCGGGCAGTACTTC.

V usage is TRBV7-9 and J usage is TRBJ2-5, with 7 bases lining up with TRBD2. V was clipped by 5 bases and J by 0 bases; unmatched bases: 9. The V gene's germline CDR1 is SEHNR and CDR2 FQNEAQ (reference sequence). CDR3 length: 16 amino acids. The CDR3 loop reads CASSRKGREYQETQYF. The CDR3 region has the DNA TGTGCCAGCAGCCGGAAGGGGCGGGAGTACCAAGAGACCCAGTACTTC.

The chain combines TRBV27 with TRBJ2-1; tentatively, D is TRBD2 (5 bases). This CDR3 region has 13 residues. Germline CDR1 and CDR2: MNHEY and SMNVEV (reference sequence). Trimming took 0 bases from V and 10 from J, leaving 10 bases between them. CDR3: CASSLSLAREQFF. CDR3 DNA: TGTGCCAGCAGTTTATCCCTAGCACGGGAGCAGTTCTTC.

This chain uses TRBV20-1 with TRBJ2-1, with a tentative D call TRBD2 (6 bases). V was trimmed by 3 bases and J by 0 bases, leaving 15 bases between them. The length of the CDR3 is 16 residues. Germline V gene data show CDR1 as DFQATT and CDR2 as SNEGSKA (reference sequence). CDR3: CSASSSSASSYNEQFF. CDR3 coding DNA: TGCAGTGCTAGTAGCTCTAGCGCCAGCTCCTACAATGAGCAGTTCTTC.

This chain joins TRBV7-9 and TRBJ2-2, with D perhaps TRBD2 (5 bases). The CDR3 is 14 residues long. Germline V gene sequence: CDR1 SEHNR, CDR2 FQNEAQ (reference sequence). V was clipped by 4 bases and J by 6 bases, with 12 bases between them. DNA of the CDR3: TGTGCCAGCAGCTACACGAGGACTCCCGGGGAGCTGTTTTTT. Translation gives CASSYTRTPGELFF.

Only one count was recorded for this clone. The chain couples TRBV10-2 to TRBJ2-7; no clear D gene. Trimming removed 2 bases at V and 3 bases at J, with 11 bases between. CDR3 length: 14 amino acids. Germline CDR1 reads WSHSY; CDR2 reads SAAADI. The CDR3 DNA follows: TGCGCCAGCAGTGAGAATGACCCGCTCTACGAGCAGTACTTC. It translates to CASSENDPLYEQYF.

CDR3 in amino acids: CASRLGDLSQYF. DNA for the CDR3: TGTGCCAGCAGATTGGGGGACCTTTCGCAGTATTTT. The chain links TRBV25-1 to TRBJ2-3, with D tentatively TRBD1 or TRBD2 (5 bases each). Germline V gives CDR1 MGHDK, CDR2 SYGVNS. CDR3 length: 12 amino acids. V dropped 6 bases and J dropped 10 bases, with 14 bases sitting between them.

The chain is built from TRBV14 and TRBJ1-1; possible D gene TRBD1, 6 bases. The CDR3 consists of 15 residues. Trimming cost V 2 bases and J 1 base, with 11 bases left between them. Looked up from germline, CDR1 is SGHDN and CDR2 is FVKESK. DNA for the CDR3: TGTGCCAGCAGCCAACAGACAGGTTGGAACACTGAAGCTTTCTTT. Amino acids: CASSQQTGWNTEAFF.

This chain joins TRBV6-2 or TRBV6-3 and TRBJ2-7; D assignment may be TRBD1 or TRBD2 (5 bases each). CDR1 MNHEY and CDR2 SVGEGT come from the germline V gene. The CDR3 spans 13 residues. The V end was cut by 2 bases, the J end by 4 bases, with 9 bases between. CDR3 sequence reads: CASSYPGRYEQYF. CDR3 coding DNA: TGTGCCAGCAGTTACCCGGGACGGTACGAGCAGTACTTC.

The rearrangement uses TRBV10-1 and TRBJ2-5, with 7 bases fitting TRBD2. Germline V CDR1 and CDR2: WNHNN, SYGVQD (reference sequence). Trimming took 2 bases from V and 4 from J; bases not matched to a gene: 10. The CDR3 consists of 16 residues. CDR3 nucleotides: TGCGCCAGCAGTGAGAAGGGCGGGAGAGGTGGAGAGACCCAGTACTTC. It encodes CASSEKGGRGGETQYF.

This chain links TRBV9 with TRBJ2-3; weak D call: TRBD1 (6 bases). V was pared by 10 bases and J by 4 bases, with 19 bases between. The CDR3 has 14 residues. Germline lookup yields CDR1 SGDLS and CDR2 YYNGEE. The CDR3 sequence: CAGGPGDSADTQYF. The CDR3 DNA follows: TGTGCCGGAGGCCCAGGGGATTCGGCAGATACGCAGTATTTT.

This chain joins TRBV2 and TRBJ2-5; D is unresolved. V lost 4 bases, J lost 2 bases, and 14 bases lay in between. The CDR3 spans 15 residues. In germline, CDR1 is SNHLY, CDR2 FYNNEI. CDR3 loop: CASSGISSGQETQYF. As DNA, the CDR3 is TGTGCCAGCAGTGGAATCTCGTCCGGGCAAGAGACCCAGTACTTC. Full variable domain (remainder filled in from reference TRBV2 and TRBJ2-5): EPEVTQTPSHQVTQMGQEVILRCVPISNHLYFYWYRQILGQKVEFLVSFYNNEISEKSEIFDDQFSVERPDGSNFTLKIRSTKLEDSAMYFCASSGISSGQETQYFGPGTRLLVL.

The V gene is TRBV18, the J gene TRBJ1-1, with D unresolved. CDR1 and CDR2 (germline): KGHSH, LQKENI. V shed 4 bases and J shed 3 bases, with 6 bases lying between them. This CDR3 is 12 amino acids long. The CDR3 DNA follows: TGTGCCAGCTCACATGGGGACACTGAAGCTTTCTTT. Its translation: CASSHGDTEAFF.

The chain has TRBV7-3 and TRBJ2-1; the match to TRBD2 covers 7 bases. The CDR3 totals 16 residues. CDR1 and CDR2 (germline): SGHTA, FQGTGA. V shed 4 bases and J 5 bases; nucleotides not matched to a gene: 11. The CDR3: CASSWTAGEPNNEQFF. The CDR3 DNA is TGTGCCAGCAGCTGGACGGCGGGAGAACCTAACAATGAGCAGTTCTTC. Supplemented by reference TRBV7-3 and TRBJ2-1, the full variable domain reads GAGVSQTPSNKVTEKGKYVELRCDPISGHTALYWYRQSLGQGPEFLIYFQGTGAADDSGLPNDRFFAVRPEGSVSTLKIQRTERGDSAVYLCASSWTAGEPNNEQFFGPGTRLTVL.

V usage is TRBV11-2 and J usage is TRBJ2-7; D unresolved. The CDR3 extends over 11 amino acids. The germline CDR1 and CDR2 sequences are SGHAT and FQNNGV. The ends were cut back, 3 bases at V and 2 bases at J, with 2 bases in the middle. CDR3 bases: TGTGCCAGCAGCTTGACCTACGAGCAGTACTTC. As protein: CASSLTYEQYF.

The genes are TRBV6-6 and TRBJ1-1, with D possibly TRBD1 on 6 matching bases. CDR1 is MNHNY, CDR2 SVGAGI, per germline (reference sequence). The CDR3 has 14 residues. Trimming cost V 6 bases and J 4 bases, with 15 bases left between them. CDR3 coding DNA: TGTGCCAGCAGGCTGGACAGTTCCCCCACTGAAGCTTTCTTT. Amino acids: CASRLDSSPTEAFF.

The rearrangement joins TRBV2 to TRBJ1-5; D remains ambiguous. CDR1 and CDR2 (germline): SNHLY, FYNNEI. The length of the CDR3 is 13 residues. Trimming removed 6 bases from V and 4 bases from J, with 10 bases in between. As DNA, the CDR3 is TGTGCCAGCAGCGTCACAGAGAATCAGCCCCAGCATTTT. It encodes CASSVTENQPQHF.

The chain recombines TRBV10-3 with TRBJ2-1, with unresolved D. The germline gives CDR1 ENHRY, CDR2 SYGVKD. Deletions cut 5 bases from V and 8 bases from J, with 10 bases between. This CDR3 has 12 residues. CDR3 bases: TGTGCCATCAGTACCAGGCTTTATGAGCAGTTCTTC. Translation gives CAISTRLYEQFF.

This chain's CDR3 is CASSKDSNSPLHF. Written as DNA, the CDR3 is TGTGCCAGCAGCAAGGACAGTAATTCACCCCTCCACTTT. The V and J genes are TRBV6-4 and TRBJ1-6; possible D gene TRBD1, 6 bases. The V gene's germline CDR1 is MRHNA and CDR2 SNTAGT. The V end was cut by 6 bases, the J end by 6 bases, with 9 bases between. This CDR3 has 13 residues.

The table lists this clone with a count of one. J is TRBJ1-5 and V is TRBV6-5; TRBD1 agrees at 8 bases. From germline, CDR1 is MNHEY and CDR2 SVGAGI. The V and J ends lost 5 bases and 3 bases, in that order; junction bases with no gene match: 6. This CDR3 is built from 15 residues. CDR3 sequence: CASSTGQGNNQPQHF. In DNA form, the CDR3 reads TGTGCCAGCAGTACCGGACAGGGTAACAATCAGCCCCAGCATTTT.

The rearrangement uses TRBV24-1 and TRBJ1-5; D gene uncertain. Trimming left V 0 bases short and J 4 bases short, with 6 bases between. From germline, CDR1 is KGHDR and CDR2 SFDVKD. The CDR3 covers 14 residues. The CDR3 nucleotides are TGTGCCACCAGTGATTTGTACGGGAATCAGCCCCAGCATTTT. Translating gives CATSDLYGNQPQHF.

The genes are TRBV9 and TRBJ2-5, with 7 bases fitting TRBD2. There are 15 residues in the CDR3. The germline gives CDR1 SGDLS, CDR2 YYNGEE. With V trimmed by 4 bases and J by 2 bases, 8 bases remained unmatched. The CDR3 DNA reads TGTGCCAGCAGCCCCAGAAGGGGAGGGCAAGAGACCCAGTACTTC. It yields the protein CASSPRRGGQETQYF.

CDR3 protein: CASSIGRRQYF. Here the CDR3 DNA reads TGTGCCAGTAGTATAGGGCGAAGGCAGTACTTC. The chain is built from TRBV19 and TRBJ2-7; no reliable D call. The germline V gene has CDR1 LNHDA and CDR2 SQIVND (reference sequence). This CDR3 region has 11 residues. V shed 1 base and J shed 9 bases, with 7 bases lying between them. Variable domain in full (rest from reference TRBV19 and TRBJ2-7): DGGITQSPKYLFRKEGQNVTLSCEQNLNHDAMYWYRQDPGQGLRLIYYSQIVNDFQKGDIAEGYSVSREKKESFPLTVTSAQKNPTAFYLCASSIGRRQYFGPGTRLTVT.